This is a list of T cell receptor beta chains from one sample in a study of Tregs in tolerant kidney transplant recipients. Sequencing was performed with immunoSEQ multiplex PCR; in TCRdb, only in-frame clones are kept and a portion is missing. The sample shows roughly 80,000 clones, more than 85% of them seen only once. The input for sequencing was Tregs from blood, taken before the transplant. These receptors were obtained from a human donor who received a combined kidney and bone marrow transplant. Both conserved end residues are part of each CDR3. The D gene is left open where the match is weak. A clone size is listed for some rows: how often the clone was seen (once, few, many), or a class if it is expanded.

d_gene	v_gene	j_gene	abundance	CDR3aa	CDR3nt
NA	TRBV30	TRBJ1-2	NA	CAWSGQTLGYGYTF	TGTGCCTGGAGTGGGCAGACCTTGGGCTATGGCTACACCTTC
NA	TRBV7-3	TRBJ1-5	NA	CASSSRPGQPQHF	TGTGCCAGCAGCTCACGACCAGGGCAGCCCCAGCATTTT
TRBD2	TRBV6-1	TRBJ2-2	NA	CASSGLAANTGGLFF	TGTGCCAGCAGTGGACTAGCGGCGAACACCGGGGGGCTGTTTTTT
TRBD1	TRBV14	TRBJ2-7	few	CASSQGQGPREQYF	TGTGCCAGCAGCCAGGGACAGGGCCCCCGCGAGCAGTACTTC
NA	TRBV6-5	TRBJ1-5	NA	CASTGRNSNQPQHF	TGTGCCAGCACGGGACGGAATAGCAATCAGCCCCAGCATTTT
NA	TRBV6-5	TRBJ2-3	NA	CASSYREGTDTQYF	TGTGCCAGCAGCTACAGGGAAGGGACAGATACGCAGTATTTT
NA	TRBV5-4	TRBJ1-4	once	CASSSGSSTNEKLFF	TGTGCCAGCAGCTCAGGGAGTTCAACTAATGAAAAACTGTTTTTT
TRBD2	TRBV5-1	TRBJ2-7	NA	CASSLGRLAGEEQYF	TGCGCCAGCAGCTTGGGTAGGCTAGCGGGGGAGGAGCAGTACTTC
NA	TRBV5-1	TRBJ2-7	NA	CASSLASLSSYEQYF	TGCGCCAGCAGCTTGGCAAGTCTAAGCTCCTACGAGCAGTACTTC
TRBD1	TRBV11-3	TRBJ2-2	NA	CASSIHGTGNTGELFF	TGTGCCAGCAGCATACACGGGACAGGGAACACCGGGGAGCTGTTTTTT
NA	TRBV29-1	TRBJ2-6	NA	CRASGQGFGAGANVLTF	TGCAGGGCATCCGGGCAGGGGTTTGGGGCTGGGGCCAACGTCCTGACTTTC
NA	TRBV5-8	TRBJ2-1	NA	CASSYVDEQFF	TGTGCCAGCAGCTATGTGGATGAGCAGTTCTTC
NA	TRBV7-2	TRBJ2-5	NA	CASSFTAVRVGETQYF	TGTGCCAGCAGCTTCACTGCGGTGCGGGTTGGAGAGACCCAGTACTTC
NA	TRBV30	TRBJ1-3	NA	CAWSGGSGNTIYF	TGTGCCTGGAGTGGGGGCTCTGGAAACACCATATATTTT
TRBD1	TRBV19	TRBJ1-4	NA	CASSHPRTGNEKLFF	TGTGCCAGTAGTCACCCCCGGACAGGGAATGAAAAACTGTTTTTT
NA	TRBV9	TRBJ1-3	NA	CASSVATDSGNTIYF	TGTGCCAGCAGCGTGGCGACGGACTCTGGAAACACCATATATTTT
TRBD2	TRBV18	TRBJ2-7	NA	CASSPFAGDGYEQYF	TGTGCCAGCTCACCATTCGCGGGGGACGGCTACGAGCAGTACTTC
NA	TRBV28	TRBJ1-4	once	CASRPGTDYEKLFF	TGTGCCAGCAGGCCCGGGACGGACTATGAAAAACTGTTTTTT
TRBD2	TRBV7-2	TRBJ2-1	NA	CASSLVAGGQGEQFF	TGTGCCAGCAGCTTAGTTGCGGGAGGCCAGGGTGAGCAGTTCTTC
TRBD1	TRBV5-1	TRBJ2-7	NA	CASSFTDRGRGEQYF	TGCGCCAGCAGCTTCACGGACAGGGGGCGGGGGGAGCAGTACTTC
TRBD1	TRBV28	TRBJ1-5	NA	CASSLIGRRGVSNQPQHF	TGTGCCAGCAGTTTAATTGGGCGCAGGGGGGTGAGCAATCAGCCCCAGCATTTT
NA	TRBV14	TRBJ1-2	NA	CASSQVVGGNYGYTF	TGTGCCAGCAGCCAAGTAGTGGGCGGTAACTATGGCTACACCTTC
NA	TRBV29-1	TRBJ2-3	NA	CSALVGTGTDTQYF	TGCAGCGCCTTGGTCGGGACTGGCACAGATACGCAGTATTTT
TRBD2	TRBV10-3	TRBJ2-7	NA	CAIAGREIGDEQYF	TGTGCCATCGCCGGGCGGGAGATCGGCGACGAGCAGTACTTC
TRBD2	TRBV6-4	TRBJ2-1	NA	CASSSLPSGVFSYNEQFF	TGTGCCAGCAGTTCTCTCCCTAGCGGAGTTTTCTCCTACAATGAGCAGTTCTTC
NA	TRBV28	TRBJ2-7	NA	CASSLSYWEQYF	TGTGCCAGCAGTTTATCTTACTGGGAGCAGTACTTC
NA	TRBV5-1	TRBJ1-2	few	CASSLGTVLGGYTF	TGCGCCAGCAGCTTGGGGACAGTTCTAGGAGGCTACACCTTC
TRBD2	TRBV7-2	TRBJ2-7	few	CASSHSGRAYEQYF	TGTGCCAGCAGCCATAGCGGGAGGGCCTACGAGCAGTACTTC
NA	TRBV27	TRBJ2-3	NA	CASSLKGVGRDTQYF	TGTGCCAGCAGTTTGAAGGGAGTAGGTCGGGATACGCAGTATTTT
NA	TRBV4-1	TRBJ2-6	NA	CASSHPSSSGANVLTF	TGCGCCAGCAGCCACCCGTCTTCCTCTGGGGCCAACGTCCTGACTTTC
NA	TRBV28	TRBJ1-4	few	CASSPQWEPNEKLFF	TGTGCCAGCAGTCCGCAGTGGGAGCCGAATGAAAAACTGTTTTTT
TRBD1	TRBV19	TRBJ1-1	NA	CASSHDRGNTEAFF	TGTGCCAGTAGTCACGACAGGGGTAACACTGAAGCTTTCTTT
TRBD2	TRBV4-2	TRBJ2-2	once	CASSPPLAGAFERANTGELFF	TGTGCCAGCAGCCCTCCCCTAGCGGGAGCTTTCGAAAGAGCGAACACCGGGGAGCTGTTTTTT
TRBD2	TRBV28	TRBJ2-1	NA	CASSLSGTSGYEQFF	TGTGCCAGCAGTTTATCCGGGACTAGCGGCTACGAGCAGTTCTTC
TRBD2	TRBV6-1	TRBJ2-2	NA	CASSELAGATGELFF	TGTGCCAGCAGTGAACTAGCGGGAGCCACCGGGGAGCTGTTTTTT
NA	TRBV5-5	TRBJ2-2	NA	CASSLQGWGTGELFF	TGTGCCAGCAGCTTGCAGGGGTGGGGCACCGGGGAGCTGTTTTTT
NA	TRBV5-1	TRBJ1-2	NA	CASSLAFDGYTF	TGCGCCAGCAGCTTGGCCTTTGACGGCTACACCTTC
NA	TRBV14	TRBJ2-1	NA	CASSPAGSLSSYNEQFF	TGTGCCAGCAGCCCTGCCGGATCCTTGAGCTCCTACAATGAGCAGTTCTTC
NA	TRBV5-4	TRBJ2-1	NA	CASSFRNEQFF	TGTGCCAGCAGCTTCCGGAATGAGCAGTTCTTC
TRBD1	TRBV2	TRBJ2-1	NA	CASSDGTAYNEQFF	TGTGCCAGCAGTGATGGGACAGCCTACAATGAGCAGTTCTTC
TRBD1	TRBV27	TRBJ1-2	once	CASSPRQGISYGYTF	TGTGCCAGCAGTCCCAGACAGGGGATAAGCTATGGCTACACCTTC
NA	TRBV7-9	TRBJ1-4	NA	CASSGEGEKLFF	TGTGCCAGCAGCGGGGAGGGGGAAAAACTGTTTTTT
TRBD2	TRBV11-2	TRBJ2-5	NA	CASSSGLAGVRETQYF	TGTGCCAGCAGCTCGGGACTAGCGGGAGTTAGAGAGACCCAGTACTTC
NA	TRBV5-1	TRBJ2-2	NA	CASSLVLRENTGELFF	TGCGCCAGCAGCTTGGTTCTTCGAGAGAACACCGGGGAGCTGTTTTTT
TRBD2	TRBV4-2	TRBJ2-2	NA	CASSQTAGLAGVTGELFF	TGTGCCAGCAGCCAAACCGCCGGACTAGCGGGAGTTACCGGGGAGCTGTTTTTT
NA	TRBV30	TRBJ2-3	NA	CAWNSGSTDTQYF	TGTGCCTGGAATAGCGGTAGCACAGATACGCAGTATTTT
NA	TRBV4-3	TRBJ2-1	NA	CASSQDRANEQFF	TGCGCCAGCAGCCAAGATCGCGCGAATGAGCAGTTCTTC
NA	TRBV19	TRBJ2-2	NA	CASRALGLDNTGELFF	TGTGCCAGTAGGGCCTTGGGACTCGATAACACCGGGGAGCTGTTTTTT
NA	TRBV18	TRBJ1-5	NA	CASSSGQDQPQHF	TGTGCCAGCTCATCGGGGCAGGATCAGCCCCAGCATTTT